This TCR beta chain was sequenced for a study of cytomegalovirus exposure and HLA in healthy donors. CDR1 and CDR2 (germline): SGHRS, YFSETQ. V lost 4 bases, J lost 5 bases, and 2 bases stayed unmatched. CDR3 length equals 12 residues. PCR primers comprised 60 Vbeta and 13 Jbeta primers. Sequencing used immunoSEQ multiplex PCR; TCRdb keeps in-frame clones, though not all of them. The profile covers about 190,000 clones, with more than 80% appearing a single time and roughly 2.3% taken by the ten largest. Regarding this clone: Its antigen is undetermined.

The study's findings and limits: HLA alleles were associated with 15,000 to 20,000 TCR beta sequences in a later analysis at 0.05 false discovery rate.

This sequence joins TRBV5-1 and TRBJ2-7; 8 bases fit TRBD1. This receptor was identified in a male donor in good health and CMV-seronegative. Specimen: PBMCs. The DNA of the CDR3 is TGCGCCAGCAGCCAGGGGGCGAACGAGCAGTACTTC. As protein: CASSQGANEQYF.